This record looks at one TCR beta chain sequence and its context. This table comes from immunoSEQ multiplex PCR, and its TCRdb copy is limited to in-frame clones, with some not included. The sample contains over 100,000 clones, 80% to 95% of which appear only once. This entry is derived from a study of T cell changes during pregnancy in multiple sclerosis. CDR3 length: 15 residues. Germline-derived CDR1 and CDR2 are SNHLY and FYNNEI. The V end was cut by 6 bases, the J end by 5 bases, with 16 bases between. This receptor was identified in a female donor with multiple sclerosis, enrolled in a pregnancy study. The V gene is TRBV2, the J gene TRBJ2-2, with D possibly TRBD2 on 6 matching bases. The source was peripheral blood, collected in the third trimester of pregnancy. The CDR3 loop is CASSLGGVETGELFF. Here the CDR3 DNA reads TGTGCCAGCAGCTTGGGGGGAGTGGAGACCGGGGAGCTGTTTTTT.